The clone carrying this T cell receptor (beta chain) has just a few counts. The TCR library protocol attached unique molecular identifiers to the individual cDNA molecules. TCRdb passed the 5' RACE reads through MiXCR, listing each CDR3 protein once. The sample shows around 60,000 distinct CDR3 sequences, about 12% of them seen only once. The data were taken from a study of early T cells in non-severe SARS-CoV-2 infection. Between the trimmed V and J ends, which lost 6 bases and 0 bases, there was a span of 10 bases. There are 14 residues in the CDR3. This TCR was recovered from an adult who was a healthcare worker with PCR-confirmed SARS-CoV-2 infection or an uninfected control (not recorded which). The rearrangement uses TRBV12-3 or TRBV12-4 and TRBJ2-3; D is perhaps TRBD1 (5 bases). Specimen: whole blood. The CDR3 reads CASSRRQSTDTQYF. Written as DNA, the CDR3 is TGTGCCAGCAGCCGTAGACAGAGCACAGATACGCAGTATTTT.